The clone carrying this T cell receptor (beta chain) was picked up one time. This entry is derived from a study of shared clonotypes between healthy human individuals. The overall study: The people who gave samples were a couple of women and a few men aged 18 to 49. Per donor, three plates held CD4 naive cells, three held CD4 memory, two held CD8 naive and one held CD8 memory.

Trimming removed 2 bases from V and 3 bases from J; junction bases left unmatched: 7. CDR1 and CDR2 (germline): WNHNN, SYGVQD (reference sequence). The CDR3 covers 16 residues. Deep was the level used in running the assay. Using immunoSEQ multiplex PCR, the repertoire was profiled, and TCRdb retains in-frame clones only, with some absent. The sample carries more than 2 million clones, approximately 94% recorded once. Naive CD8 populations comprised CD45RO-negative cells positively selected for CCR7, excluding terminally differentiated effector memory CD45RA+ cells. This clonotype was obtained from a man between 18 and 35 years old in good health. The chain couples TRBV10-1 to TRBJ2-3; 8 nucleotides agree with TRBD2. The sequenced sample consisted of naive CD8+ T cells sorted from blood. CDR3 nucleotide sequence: TGCGCCAGCAGTGAGGGGCTAGCGGGTATTACAGATACGCAGTATTTT. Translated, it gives CASSEGLAGITDTQYF.